Included here is one T cell receptor (beta chain) sequence, with context. The source of the sample is a study of shared clonotypes between healthy human individuals. Authors' processing steps: ImmunoSEQ junction-only sequences lacked quality scores, so their filtering differed. Data came from immunoSEQ multiplex PCR; TCRdb stores just in-frame clones and leaves some out. The DNA gave D and trimming, while V, J and clone size come from that table. The sample contains millions of clones, about 95% of which appear only once. The junction had 5 bases not matched to a gene; V was cut back by 9 bases and J by 0 bases. Germline assignment: CDR1 LNHDA and CDR2 SQIVND (reference sequence). The CDR3 has 14 residues.

This sequence was found in a man aged 18 to 35 in good health. Sequenced input: naive CD4+ T cells sorted from blood. Noted subset: CD45RA+ positively selected. The genes are TRBV19 and TRBJ1-5, with 7 bases matching TRBD1. CDR3 nucleotide sequence: TGTGCCAGCGGGACAGTTAATAGCAATCAGCCCCAGCATTTT. Residues: CASGTVNSNQPQHF.